These 21 T cell receptor beta chains were all obtained from the same sample, sequenced in a study of T cell repertoires in cytomegalovirus infection. TCRdb re-called the reads through MiXCR, storing one row per CDR3 protein. Of fewer than 900,000 distinct CDR3 sequences in the sample, roughly 29% are singletons; the top ten hold 10% to 15%. Antigens of these TCRs are unknown. The material was cultured CD8+ T cells from PBMCs, obtained from culture after CMV antigen stimulation. The receptor source for this set is a human donor in good health (CMV status not recorded). Some clones in this sample may be carry-over from other donors' samples.

The rearrangement links TRBV12-5 to TRBJ2-7, with D possibly TRBD1 on 6 matching bases. The CDR3 sequence is 14 residues long. Trimming took 6 bases from V and 6 from J, leaving 18 bases between them. Germline assignment: CDR1 LGHNT and CDR2 FRNRAP. CDR3 residues: CASGLQGSPTEQYF. The CDR3 DNA is TGTGCTAGTGGGTTGCAGGGGTCTCCTACCGAGCAGTACTTC.

This chain links TRBV25-1 with TRBJ1-2; D remains ambiguous. This CDR3 region has 12 residues. The V end was cut by 2 bases, the J end by 6 bases, with 7 bases between. Germline CDR1 and CDR2: MGHDK and SYGVNS. CDR3 sequence: CASSEGSHGYTF. The CDR3 DNA follows: TGTGCCAGCAGTGAAGGCAGCCATGGCTACACCTTC.

The rearrangement links TRBV4-2 to TRBJ1-3, with 7 bases aligning to TRBD1. The CDR3 loop spans 17 amino acids. The ends lost 4 bases at V and 0 bases at J; junction bases unmatched: 9. Germline CDR1 LGHNA, CDR2 YNFKEQ. CDR3 loop: CASSPYGTELSGNTIYF. The CDR3 nucleotides read TGTGCCAGCAGCCCATACGGGACAGAGCTCTCTGGAAACACCATATATTTT.

The V and J genes are TRBV10-3 and TRBJ2-3; D is perhaps TRBD2 (5 bases). Trimming took 6 bases from V and 0 from J, leaving 13 bases between them. The CDR3 runs to 15 residues. Germline V CDR1 and CDR2: ENHRY, SYGVKD. CDR3 protein: CAIRTTKPSTDTQYF. The CDR3 coding sequence is TGTGCCATCAGGACGACTAAGCCTAGCACAGATACGCAGTATTTT.

This clonotype came up many times. The chain employs TRBV6-5 and TRBJ2-1; 8 bases fit TRBD2. The germline CDR1 and CDR2 sequences are MNHEY and SVGAGI. V lost 5 bases and J lost 0; bases outside the gene matches: 9. The length of the CDR3 is 17 residues. The CDR3: CASSMGAGVSSYNEQFF. CDR3 in DNA: TGTGCCAGCAGTATGGGAGCGGGGGTTAGCTCCTACAATGAGCAGTTCTTC.

In its sample, this clonotype was seen many times. This chain joins TRBV7-2 and TRBJ2-7; a weak D match, TRBD1 (5 bases). The CDR3 contains 14 residues. CDR1 is SGHTA, CDR2 FQGNSA, per germline. The germline V and J ends were trimmed by 5 bases and 3 bases, with 14 bases remaining between them. This chain's CDR3 is CASSPWAGFYEQYF. The CDR3 DNA is TGTGCCAGCAGCCCCTGGGCAGGGTTCTACGAGCAGTACTTC.

The rearrangement joins TRBV5-1 to TRBJ1-2; 9 bases align to TRBD1. The CDR3 extends over 17 amino acids. J was trimmed by 3 bases and V by 3 bases; bases with no gene match: 12. Germline V gives CDR1 SGHRS, CDR2 YFSETQ. The CDR3 sequence: CASSSRDREWGDYGYTF. Written as DNA, the CDR3 is TGCGCCAGCAGCTCCCGGGACAGGGAGTGGGGTGACTATGGCTACACCTTC.

This clonotype has a single count. The genes are TRBV4-1 and TRBJ2-1, with unresolved D. V lost 4 bases and J 4 bases, leaving 11 bases between the germline ends. The CDR3 extends over 14 amino acids. Germline CDR1 reads MGHRA; CDR2 reads YSYEKL. The CDR3 DNA is TGCGCCAGCAGCCCCACACGAACTTACAATGAGCAGTTCTTC. This sequence encodes CASSPTRTYNEQFF.

This clonotype is a singleton in its sample. This may stem from a read error, because a much larger clone lies one nucleotide away. V usage is TRBV4-1 and J usage is TRBJ2-1; D remains ambiguous. CDR1 is MGHRA and CDR2 is YSYEKL in the germline V gene. The length of the CDR3 is 12 residues. This CDR3 is CASSPDDNEQFF. CDR3 in DNA: TGTGCCAGCAGCCCCGACGACAATGAGCAGTTCTTC.

This clonotype has just a few counts. V gene TRBV7-8 combines with J gene TRBJ2-2, with D possibly TRBD1 on 6 matching bases. The CDR3 totals 13 residues. Germline CDR1 reads SGHVS; CDR2 reads FQNEAQ. Trimming pared 5 bases from V and 6 bases from J, leaving 10 bases between. As DNA, the CDR3 is TGTGCCAGCAGCGGCACAGGGTCCGGGGAGCTGTTTTTT. As protein: CASSGTGSGELFF.

This clonotype showed up just a few times. V gene TRBV27 combines with J gene TRBJ2-7, with D possibly matching TRBD2 (5 bases). V was clipped by 0 bases and J by 6 bases, with 9 bases between them. The CDR3 has 13 amino acids. Germline V gene lookup returns CDR1 MNHEY and CDR2 SMNVEV (reference sequence). The CDR3 loop reads CASSLSKGSEQYV. In DNA, the CDR3 is TGTGCCAGCAGTTTATCGAAAGGGAGCGAGCAGTACGTC.

CDR3 nucleotides: TGTGCCAGCAGCCGCAGGGGTGTTCCAGGGATGAGGGATGGCTACACCTTC. It yields the protein CASSRRGVPGMRDGYTF. The chain employs TRBV7-8 and TRBJ1-2, with D maybe TRBD1 (6 bases). Germline CDR1 SGHVS, CDR2 FQNEAQ. The CDR3 extends over 17 amino acids. V lost 5 bases and J 6 bases, leaving 25 bases between the germline ends.

The CDR3, as DNA: TGTGCCAGCAGTTTCGGGGTGCACAATTCACCCCTCCACTTT. It specifies CASSFGVHNSPLHF. This chain connects TRBV27 to TRBJ1-6, with D unclear. V lost 3 bases and J 7 bases, leaving 10 bases between the germline ends. Germline V gene sequence: CDR1 MNHEY, CDR2 SMNVEV (reference sequence). This CDR3 contains 14 residues.

This clonotype was detected only a few times. The rearrangement uses TRBV6-5 and TRBJ2-3, with a possible D match to TRBD2 (5 bases). Per the germline V gene, CDR1 is MNHEY and CDR2 is SVGAGI. The V end lost 3 bases, the J end lost 2 bases, and 15 bases lay between the germline ends. The CDR3 length is 16 residues. The CDR3 protein is CASSYGRDPDTDTQYF. The CDR3 coding sequence is TGTGCCAGCAGTTATGGGAGAGACCCTGACACAGATACGCAGTATTTT.

This clonotype occurred a few times. The chain uses TRBV19 and TRBJ1-1; tentatively, D is TRBD1 (5 bases). V lost 6 bases and J 0 bases, leaving 8 bases between the germline ends. CDR3 length: 13 amino acids. Germline V gene lookup returns CDR1 LNHDA and CDR2 SQIVND (reference sequence). For the CDR3, the DNA is TGTGCCAGTAGCAGGGATATGAACACTGAAGCTTTCTTT. This codes for CASSRDMNTEAFF.

The rearrangement links TRBV6-1 to TRBJ2-7; tentatively, D is TRBD2 (5 bases). From germline, CDR1 is MNHNS and CDR2 SASEGT. This CDR3 is built from 13 residues. V was cut by 4 bases and J by 0 bases, with 7 bases left in between. CDR3 residues: CASSVTSSYEQYV. In nucleotides, the CDR3 is TGTGCCAGCAGTGTAACTAGCTCCTACGAGCAGTACGTC.

CDR3 sequence (DNA): TGCAGCGTTGAAACGAGGGGGGGCCCGACAGATACGCAGTATTTT. Translation gives CSVETRGGPTDTQYF. This chain joins TRBV29-1 and TRBJ2-3; possibly TRBD2 for D (7 bases). With 2 bases removed from V and 3 bases from J, the gap between germline ends came to 15 bases. Germline assignment: CDR1 SQVTM and CDR2 ANQGSEA. The CDR3 covers 15 residues.

This clonotype was observed once. This chain joins TRBV19 and TRBJ2-1; D possibly corresponds to TRBD2 (7 bases). The V gene's germline CDR1 is LNHDA and CDR2 SQIVND (reference sequence). V lost 7 bases, J lost 5 bases, and 21 bases lay in between. CDR3 size: 16 residues. This CDR3 is CASKRYRAGANNEQFF. The CDR3 bases are TGTGCCAGTAAGAGGTATAGGGCGGGGGCCAACAATGAGCAGTTCTTC. Looking up the rest from reference TRBV19 and TRBJ2-1 gives the full variable domain: DGGITQSPKYLFRKEGQNVTLSCEQNLNHDAMYWYRQDPGQGLRLIYYSQIVNDFQKGDIAEGYSVSREKKESFPLTVTSAQKNPTAFYLCASKRYRAGANNEQFFGPGTRLTVL.

The chain combines TRBV29-1 with TRBJ1-1, with D unclear. CDR3 length: 8 amino acids. Per the germline V gene, CDR1 is SQVTM and CDR2 is ANQGSEA. The V gene lost 4 bases and the J gene lost 7 bases, with 1 base spanning the gap. Here the CDR3 reads CSVGEAFF. DNA for the CDR3: TGCAGCGTTGGTGAAGCTTTCTTT.

V and J are TRBV6-5 and TRBJ2-1; no clear D. The CDR3 totals 15 residues. The V gene lost 2 bases and the J gene lost 0 bases, with 8 bases spanning the gap. Germline values: CDR1 MNHEY, CDR2 SVGAGI. This CDR3 is CASSYGDISYNEQFF. CDR3 bases: TGTGCCAGCAGTTACGGTGACATCTCCTACAATGAGCAGTTCTTC.

The chain links TRBV5-6 to TRBJ2-1, with 12 bases identical to TRBD2. Germline-derived CDR1 and CDR2 are SGHDT and YYEEEE. The V and J ends lost 5 bases and 7 bases, in that order; junction bases with no gene match: 7. This CDR3 spans 15 amino acids. As DNA, the CDR3 is TGTGCCAGCAGAAAAGGGACTAGCGGGTGGAATGAGCAGTTCTTC. Its protein product is CASRKGTSGWNEQFF.